Listed below are T cell receptor beta chains from one sample, sequenced in a study of T cell responses to AZD1222 COVID-19 vaccine. TCRdb's table, derived via immunoSEQ multiplex PCR, lists solely in-frame clones and lacks some. The repertoire has about 130,000 clones, 89% of them found once; the top ten carry less than 2%. The specimen comprised peripheral blood, sampled on day 0 of AZD1222 vaccination. These receptors were taken from an adult in good health. Both conserved end residues are part of each CDR3. A D gene is named only where the DNA matches it firmly.

TRBJ1-5 | 13 | - | TRBV24-1 | CATRAVYNQPQHF | TGTGCCACCAGGGCAGTTTACAATCAGCCCCAGCATTTT
TRBJ2-7 | 13 | TRBD1 | TRBV5-4 | CASSLQGIREQYF | TGTGCCAGCAGCTTACAGGGGATTCGGGAGCAGTACTTC
TRBJ1-2 | 15 | - | TRBV5-4 | CASSFSVRDEYGYTF | TGTGCCAGCAGCTTTTCCGTCAGGGACGAATATGGCTACACCTTC
TRBJ2-3 | 15 | - | TRBV5-1 | CASSFIRETTDTQYF | TGCGCCAGCAGCTTTATTCGGGAGACCACAGATACGCAGTATTTT
TRBJ2-5 | 16 | TRBD1 | TRBV6-6 | CASSTGQGQIGETQYF | TGTGCCAGCAGCACCGGACAGGGGCAGATAGGTGAGACCCAGTACTTC
TRBJ2-5 | 13 | - | TRBV13 | CASSLLGEETQYF | TGTGCCAGCAGCTTACTAGGAGAAGAGACCCAGTACTTC
TRBJ1-5 | 16 | TRBD1 | TRBV28 | CASSLYRDSLNQPQHF | TGTGCCAGCAGTTTATACCGGGACAGCCTCAATCAGCCCCAGCATTTT
TRBJ2-2 | 14 | - | TRBV7-9 | CASSLAVDPGELFF | TGTGCCAGCAGCTTAGCGGTGGACCCCGGGGAGCTGTTTTTT
TRBJ2-5 | 15 | TRBD2 | TRBV25-1 | CASSESGTSGETQYF | TGTGCCAGCAGTGAATCAGGGACTAGCGGAGAGACCCAGTACTTC
TRBJ1-1 | 13 | - | TRBV10-1 | CASSGNRNTEAFF | TGCGCCAGCAGTGGCAACAGGAACACTGAAGCTTTCTTT
TRBJ1-1 | 14 | - | TRBV25-1 | CASSQNRRNTEAFF | TGTGCCAGCAGTCAAAACAGGAGGAACACTGAAGCTTTCTTT
TRBJ2-1 | 15 | TRBD1 | TRBV6-4 | CASSQGGQGYNEQFF | TGTGCCAGCAGCCAGGGAGGACAGGGGTACAATGAGCAGTTCTTC
TRBJ2-4 | 14 | - | TRBV5-1 | CASSSGEAKNIQYF | TGCGCCAGCAGCTCAGGGGAGGCCAAAAACATTCAGTACTTC